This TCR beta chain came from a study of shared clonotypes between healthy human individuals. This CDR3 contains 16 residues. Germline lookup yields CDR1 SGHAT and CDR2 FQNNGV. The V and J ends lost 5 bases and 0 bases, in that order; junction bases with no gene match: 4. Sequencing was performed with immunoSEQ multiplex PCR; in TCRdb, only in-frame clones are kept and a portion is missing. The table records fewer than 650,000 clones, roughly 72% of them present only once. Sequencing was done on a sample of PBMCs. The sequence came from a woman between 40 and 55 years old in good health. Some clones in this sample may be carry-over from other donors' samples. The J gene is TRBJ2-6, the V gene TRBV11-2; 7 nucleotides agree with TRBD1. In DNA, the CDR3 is TGTGCCAGCAGCGACAGGGCTTACTCTGGGGCCAACGTCCTGACTTTC. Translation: CASSDRAYSGANVLTF. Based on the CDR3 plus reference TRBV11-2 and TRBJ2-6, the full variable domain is EAGVAQSPRYKIIEKRQSVAFWCNPISGHATLYWYQQILGQGPKLLIQFQNNGVVDDSQLPKDRFSAERLKGVDSTLKIQPAKLEDSAVYLCASSDRAYSGANVLTFGAGSRLTVL.